This TCR beta chain comes out of a study of long-term antiretroviral therapy in people with HIV. Sequencing relied on immunoSEQ assay v3.0, run at survey level. Profiled with immunoSEQ multiplex PCR; TCRdb holds only in-frame clones, not every one. The table lists roughly 20,000 clones, about four fifths of them singletons. The V gene end was trimmed by 0 bases and the J gene end by 6 bases; junction bases not matched to a gene: 14. This CDR3 comprises 18 residues. CDR1 and CDR2 from the germline V gene are SEHNR and FQNEAQ (reference sequence). The TCR comes from a young man with HIV. This material consisted of unsorted PBMCs, taken 1.5 years after starting antiretroviral therapy. This chain joins TRBV7-9 and TRBJ2-1; 7 nucleotides agree with TRBD2. The CDR3 region has the DNA TGTGCCAGCAGCTTAGCAGGTATAGGGGCGGGAGTAGTCAATGAGCAGTTCTTC. Protein sequence: CASSLAGIGAGVVNEQFF. Full variable domain (remainder filled in from reference TRBV7-9 and TRBJ2-1): DTGVSQNPRHKITKRGQNVTFRCDPISEHNRLYWYRQTLGQGPEFLTYFQNEAQLEKSRLLSDRFSAERPKGSFSTLEIQRTEQGDSAMYLCASSLAGIGAGVVNEQFFGPGTRLTVL.